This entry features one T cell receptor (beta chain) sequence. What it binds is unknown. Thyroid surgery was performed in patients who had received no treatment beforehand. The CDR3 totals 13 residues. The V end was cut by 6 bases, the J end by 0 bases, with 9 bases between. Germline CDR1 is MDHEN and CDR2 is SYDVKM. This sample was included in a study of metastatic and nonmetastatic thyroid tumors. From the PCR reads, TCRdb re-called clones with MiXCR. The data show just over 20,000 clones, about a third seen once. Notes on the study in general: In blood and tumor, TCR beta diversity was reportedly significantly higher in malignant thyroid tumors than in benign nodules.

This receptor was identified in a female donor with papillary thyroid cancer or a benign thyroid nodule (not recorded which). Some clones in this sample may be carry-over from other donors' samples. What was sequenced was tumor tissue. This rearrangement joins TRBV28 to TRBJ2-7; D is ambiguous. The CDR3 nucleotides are TGTGCCAGCAGGCCGACGAGCTCCTACGAGCAGTACTTC. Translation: CASRPTSSYEQYF. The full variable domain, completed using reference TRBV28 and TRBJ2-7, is DVKVTQSSRYLVKRTGEKVFLECVQDMDHENMFWYRQDPGLGLRLIYFSYDVKMKEKGDIPEGYSVSREKKERFSLILESASTNQTSMYLCASRPTSSYEQYFGPGTRLTVT.